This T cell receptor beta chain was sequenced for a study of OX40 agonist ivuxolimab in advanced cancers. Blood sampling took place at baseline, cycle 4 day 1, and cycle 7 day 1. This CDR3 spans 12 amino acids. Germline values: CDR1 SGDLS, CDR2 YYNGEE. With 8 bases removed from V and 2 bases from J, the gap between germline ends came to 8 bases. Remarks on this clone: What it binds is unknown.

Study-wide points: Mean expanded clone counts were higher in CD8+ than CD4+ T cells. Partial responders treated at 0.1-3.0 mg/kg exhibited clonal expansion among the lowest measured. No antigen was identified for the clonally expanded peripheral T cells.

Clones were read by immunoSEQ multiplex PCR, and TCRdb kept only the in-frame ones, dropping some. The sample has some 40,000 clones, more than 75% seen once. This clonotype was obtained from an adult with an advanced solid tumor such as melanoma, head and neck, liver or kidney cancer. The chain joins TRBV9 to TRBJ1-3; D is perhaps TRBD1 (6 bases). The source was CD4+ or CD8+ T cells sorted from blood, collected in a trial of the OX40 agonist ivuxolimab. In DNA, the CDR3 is TGTGCCAGTTCAGGGGCTGGAAACACCATATATTTT. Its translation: CASSGAGNTIYF.